This T cell receptor (beta chain) was obtained from a study of cytomegalovirus exposure and HLA in healthy donors. Whole-study context: One earlier analysis, a look at around 170 million T cells, found some 100 million unique TCR beta sequences.

The donors comprised healthy bone marrow donors. The PCR was carried out with 60 Vbeta primers and 13 Jbeta primers. Clones were sequenced by immunoSEQ multiplex PCR, and TCRdb holds only the in-frame ones, with some missing. Of around 110,000 clones listed, just over 70% were seen once; the top ten hold roughly 0.76%. The sequence was obtained from a boy younger than 18 in good health and CMV-seronegative. Material for sequencing was PBMCs.

The CDR3 coding sequence is TGCAGCGTTGACAGGCTACAGGACTATGGCTACACCTTC. It yields the protein CSVDRLQDYGYTF. The chain has TRBV29-1 and TRBJ1-2; D possibly corresponds to TRBD1 (5 bases). Germline V gives CDR1 SQVTM, CDR2 ANQGSEA. Trimming took 3 bases from V and 3 from J, leaving 11 bases between them. The CDR3 is 13 amino acids.